This T cell receptor (beta chain) was observed in a study of blood T cell repertoires in COVID-19. Across the study: COVID-19 samples collected from the United States, Italy and Spain covered acute and convalescent phases. From T cells, B-cell-depleted T cells, or PBMCs came the material, which was cDNA or gDNA.

From germline, CDR1 is SGDLS and CDR2 YYNGEE. CDR3 length equals 15 residues. With 4 bases removed from V and 0 bases from J, the gap between germline ends came to 10 bases. Per the original data handling: Reference gene primer amplification in the assay estimated nucleated cell counts. Data came from immunoSEQ multiplex PCR; TCRdb stores just in-frame clones and leaves some out. V and J calls and clone size are those listed in that table; D and trimming were worked out from the DNA. The table lists a few hundred thousand clones, about 85% of them singletons. The sequencing sample was made of peripheral blood. The chain joins TRBV9 to TRBJ2-2; D is possibly TRBD2 (5 bases). The TCR sequence derives from a man aged 25-45 years who had recovered from COVID-19. The chain's CDR3 is CASSPSMTNTGELFF. The CDR3 nucleotides read TGTGCCAGCAGCCCTAGCATGACGAACACCGGGGAGCTGTTTTTT.